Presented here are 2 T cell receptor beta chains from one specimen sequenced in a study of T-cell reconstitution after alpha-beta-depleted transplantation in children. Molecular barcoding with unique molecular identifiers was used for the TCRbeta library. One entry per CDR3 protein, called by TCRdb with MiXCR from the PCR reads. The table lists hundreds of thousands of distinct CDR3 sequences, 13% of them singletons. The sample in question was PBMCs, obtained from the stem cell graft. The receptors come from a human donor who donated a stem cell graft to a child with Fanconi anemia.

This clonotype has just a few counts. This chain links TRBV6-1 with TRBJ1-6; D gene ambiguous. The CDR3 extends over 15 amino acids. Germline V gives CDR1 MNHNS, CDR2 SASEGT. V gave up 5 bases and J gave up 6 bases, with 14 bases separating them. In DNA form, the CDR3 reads TGTGCCAGCAGTAAAACGCGACAACTTAATTCACCCCTCCACTTT. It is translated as CASSKTRQLNSPLHF.

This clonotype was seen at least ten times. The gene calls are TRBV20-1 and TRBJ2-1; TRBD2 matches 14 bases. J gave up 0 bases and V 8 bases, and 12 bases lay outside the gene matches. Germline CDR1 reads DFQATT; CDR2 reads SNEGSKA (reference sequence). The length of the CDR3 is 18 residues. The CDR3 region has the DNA TGCAGTTCCAGGACTAGCGGGGGGACGGGAAGCTCCTACAATGAGCAGTTCTTC. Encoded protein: CSSRTSGGTGSSYNEQFF.